This TCR beta chain was captured in a study of T cells in Graves' hyperthyroidism and ophthalmopathy. Study-wide results and caveats: The majority of expanded thyroid clonotypes above 0.001 also appeared in blood.

J was trimmed by 9 bases and V by 0 bases; bases with no gene match: 5. CDR3 length: 14 amino acids. Template material for amplifying TCR beta CDR3 regions consisted of RNA transcripts. TCR CDR3 regions were first amplified by RT-PCR with HTBI primers. TCRdb ran MiXCR on the multiplex PCR reads and lists one entry per CDR3 protein. Altogether around 600,000 distinct CDR3 sequences are present, around 14% being singletons, with the ten largest covering roughly 6.9%. The PBMCs studied were ones that came from 8 to 10 ml fresh peripheral blood. This clonotype was counted only a few times. The antigen is undetermined.

This TCR was sampled from a woman younger than 30 with Graves' ophthalmopathy. Sequencing was done on a sample of blood. This chain uses TRBV12-3 or TRBV12-4 with TRBJ2-1; 7 bases agree with TRBD2. For the CDR3, the DNA is TGTGCCAGCAGTTTAGCGGGAGGGTCGGTTGAGCAGTTCTTC. It encodes CASSLAGGSVEQFF.